The clone carrying this TCR beta chain counts as hyperexpanded. The antigen is undetermined. This sample is drawn from a study of liver allograft versus peripheral blood T cells. Across the study: Recipients' peripheral blood T cell receptor repertoires were compared with those in transplanted livers. The study, taken as a whole, reports: Repertoires of T cell receptors that resided inside liver allografts reportedly differed from those in peripheral blood.

CDR3 length: 13 residues. CDR1 SQVTM and CDR2 ANQGSEA come from the germline V gene. V lost 6 bases and J 4 bases, leaving 13 bases between the germline ends. From the reads, TCRdb called clonotypes with MiXCR, one entry per CDR3 protein. The table includes over a hundred distinct CDR3 sequences, 20% to 25% detected once. The TCR originated in a human patient who had a liver transplant. A subset of T cells may come from the graft donor. V usage is TRBV29-1 and J usage is TRBJ1-3, with a possible D match to TRBD1 (5 bases). CDR3 residues: CSVPEDIGNTIYF. CDR3 DNA: TGCAGCGTGCCCGAGGACATCGGAAACACCATATATTTT.